Sequencing of this T cell receptor (beta chain) was carried out in a study of shared clonotypes between healthy human individuals. This clone was picked up a small number of times. The sample contains more than one DNA sequence encoding this CDR3. In germline, CDR1 is ENHRY, CDR2 SYGVKD. The germline V and J ends were trimmed by 3 bases and 2 bases, with 5 bases remaining between them. This CDR3 has 12 amino acids. TCRdb keeps only in-frame clones here, not all; method: immunoSEQ multiplex PCR. This sample has some 2,100,000 clones, with approximately 94% found just once. The sequencing input was naive CD4+ T cells sorted from blood. Subset of the sample: CD45RA+ positively selected. V and J are TRBV10-3 and TRBJ2-7; D unclear. This receptor was identified in a man between 18 and 35 years old in good health. CDR3 protein: CAISEGPYEQYF. In DNA, the CDR3 is TGTGCCATCAGTGAAGGGCCCTACGAGCAGTACTTC.